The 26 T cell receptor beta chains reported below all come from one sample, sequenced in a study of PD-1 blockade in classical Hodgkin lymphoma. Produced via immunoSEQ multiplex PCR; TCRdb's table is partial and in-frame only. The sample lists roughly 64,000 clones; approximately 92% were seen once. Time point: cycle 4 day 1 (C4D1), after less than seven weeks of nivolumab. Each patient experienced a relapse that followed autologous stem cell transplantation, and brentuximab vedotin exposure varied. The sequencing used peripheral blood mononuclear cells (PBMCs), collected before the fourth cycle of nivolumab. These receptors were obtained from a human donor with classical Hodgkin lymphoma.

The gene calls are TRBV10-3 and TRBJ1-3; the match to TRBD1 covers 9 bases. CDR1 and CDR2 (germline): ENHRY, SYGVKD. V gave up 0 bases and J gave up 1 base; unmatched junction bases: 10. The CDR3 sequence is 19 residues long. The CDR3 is CAISESLKTGGGSGNTIYF. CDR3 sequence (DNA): TGTGCCATCAGTGAGTCCCTAAAAACAGGGGGCGGATCTGGAAACACCATATATTTT.

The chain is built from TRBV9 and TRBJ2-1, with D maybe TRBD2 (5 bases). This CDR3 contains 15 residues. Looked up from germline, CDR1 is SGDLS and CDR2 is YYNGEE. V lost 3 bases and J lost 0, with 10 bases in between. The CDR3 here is CASSESGFSYNEQFF. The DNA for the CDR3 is TGTGCCAGCAGCGAGTCGGGGTTCTCCTACAATGAGCAGTTCTTC.

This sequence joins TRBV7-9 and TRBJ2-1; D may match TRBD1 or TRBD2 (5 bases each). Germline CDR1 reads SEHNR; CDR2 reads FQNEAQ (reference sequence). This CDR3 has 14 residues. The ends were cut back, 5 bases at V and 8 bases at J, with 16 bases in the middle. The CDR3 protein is CASSLVPGRDEQFF. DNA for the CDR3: TGTGCCAGCAGCCTAGTTCCAGGGCGGGATGAGCAGTTCTTC.

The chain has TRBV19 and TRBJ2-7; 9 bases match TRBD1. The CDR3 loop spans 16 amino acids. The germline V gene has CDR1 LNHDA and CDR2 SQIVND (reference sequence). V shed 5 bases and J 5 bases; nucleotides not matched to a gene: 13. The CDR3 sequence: CASSAFVGQGGDEQYF. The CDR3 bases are TGTGCCAGTAGTGCCTTCGTGGGACAGGGCGGGGACGAGCAGTACTTC.

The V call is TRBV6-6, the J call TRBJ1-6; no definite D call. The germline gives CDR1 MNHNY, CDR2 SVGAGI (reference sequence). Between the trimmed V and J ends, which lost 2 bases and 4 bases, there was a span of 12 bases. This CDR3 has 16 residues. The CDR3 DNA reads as TGTGCCAGCAGTTACGGTCCTTCGGGGTATAATTCACCCCTCCACTTT. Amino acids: CASSYGPSGYNSPLHF.

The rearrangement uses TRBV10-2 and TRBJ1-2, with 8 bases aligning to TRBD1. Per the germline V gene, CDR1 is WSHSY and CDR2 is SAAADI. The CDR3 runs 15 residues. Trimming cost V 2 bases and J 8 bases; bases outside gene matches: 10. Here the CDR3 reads CASSEILDRGKGYTF. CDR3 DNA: TGCGCCAGCAGTGAGATATTAGACAGGGGAAAGGGCTACACCTTC.

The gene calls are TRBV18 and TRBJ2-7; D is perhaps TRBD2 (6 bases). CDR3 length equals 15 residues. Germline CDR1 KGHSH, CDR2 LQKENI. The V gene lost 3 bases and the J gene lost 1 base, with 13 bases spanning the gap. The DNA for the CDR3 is TGTGCCAGCTCACCCGACCGGGACTCTTCCTACGAGCAGTACTTC. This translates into CASSPDRDSSYEQYF.

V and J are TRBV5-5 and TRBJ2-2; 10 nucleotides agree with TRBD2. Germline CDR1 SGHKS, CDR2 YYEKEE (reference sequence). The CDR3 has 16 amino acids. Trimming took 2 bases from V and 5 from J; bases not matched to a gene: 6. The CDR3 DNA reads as TGTGCCAGCAGCTTCTCTAGCGGGAGTTTAACCGGGGAGCTGTTTTTT. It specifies CASSFSSGSLTGELFF.

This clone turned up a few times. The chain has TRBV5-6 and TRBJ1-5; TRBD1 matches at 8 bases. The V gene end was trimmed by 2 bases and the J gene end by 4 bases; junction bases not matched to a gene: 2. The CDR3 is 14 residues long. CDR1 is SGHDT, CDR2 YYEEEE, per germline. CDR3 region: CASSFGQGNQPQHF. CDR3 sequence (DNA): TGTGCCAGCAGCTTTGGACAGGGAAATCAGCCCCAGCATTTT.

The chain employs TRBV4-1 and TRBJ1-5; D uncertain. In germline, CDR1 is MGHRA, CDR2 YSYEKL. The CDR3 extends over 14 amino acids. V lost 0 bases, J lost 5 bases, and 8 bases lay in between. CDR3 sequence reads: CASSQDFRDQPQHF. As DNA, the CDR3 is TGCGCCAGCAGCCAAGATTTTCGGGATCAGCCCCAGCATTTT.

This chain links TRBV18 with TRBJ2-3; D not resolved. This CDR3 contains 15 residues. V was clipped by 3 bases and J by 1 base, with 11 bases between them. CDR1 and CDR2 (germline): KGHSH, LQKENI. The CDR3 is CASSPSTVGTDTQYF. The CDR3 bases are TGTGCCAGCTCACCTTCAACGGTCGGCACAGATACGCAGTATTTT. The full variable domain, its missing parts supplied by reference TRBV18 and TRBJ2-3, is NAGVMQNPRHLVRRRGQEARLRCSPMKGHSHVYWYRQLPEEGLKFMVYLQKENIIDESGMPKERFSAEFPKEGPSILRIQQVVRGDSAAYFCASSPSTVGTDTQYFGPGTRLTVL.

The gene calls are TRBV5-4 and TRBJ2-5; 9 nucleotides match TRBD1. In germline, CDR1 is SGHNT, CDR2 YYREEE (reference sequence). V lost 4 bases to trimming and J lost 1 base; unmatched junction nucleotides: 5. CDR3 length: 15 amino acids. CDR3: CASSPTGGPQETQYF. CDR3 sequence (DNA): TGTGCCAGCAGCCCGACAGGGGGACCCCAAGAGACCCAGTACTTC.

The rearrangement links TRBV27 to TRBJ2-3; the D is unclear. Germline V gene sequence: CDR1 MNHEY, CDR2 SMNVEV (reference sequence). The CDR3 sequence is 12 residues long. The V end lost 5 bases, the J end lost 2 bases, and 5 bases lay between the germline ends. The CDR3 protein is CASSPPTDTQYF. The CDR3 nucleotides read TGTGCCAGCAGTCCTCCCACAGATACGCAGTATTTT.

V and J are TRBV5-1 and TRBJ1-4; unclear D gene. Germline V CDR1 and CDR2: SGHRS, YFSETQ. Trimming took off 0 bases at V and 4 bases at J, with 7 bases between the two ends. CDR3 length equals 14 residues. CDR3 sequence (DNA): TGCGCCAGCAGCTTGGCGTGGGGTAATGAAAAACTGTTTTTT. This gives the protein CASSLAWGNEKLFF.

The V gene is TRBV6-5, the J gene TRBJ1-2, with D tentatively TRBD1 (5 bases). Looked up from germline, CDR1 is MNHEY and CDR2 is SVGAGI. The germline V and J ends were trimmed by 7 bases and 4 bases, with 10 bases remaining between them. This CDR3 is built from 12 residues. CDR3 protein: CASKGESYGYTF. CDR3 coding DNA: TGTGCCAGCAAAGGGGAGAGCTATGGCTACACCTTC.

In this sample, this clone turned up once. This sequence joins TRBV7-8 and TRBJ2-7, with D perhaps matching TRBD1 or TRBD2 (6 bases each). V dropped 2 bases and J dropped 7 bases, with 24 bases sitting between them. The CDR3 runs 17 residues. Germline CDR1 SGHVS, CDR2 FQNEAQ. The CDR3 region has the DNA TGTGCCAGCAGCTTATCCGACCCGAGAGGGGGGAAAACGGAGCAGTACTTC. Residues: CASSLSDPRGGKTEQYF.

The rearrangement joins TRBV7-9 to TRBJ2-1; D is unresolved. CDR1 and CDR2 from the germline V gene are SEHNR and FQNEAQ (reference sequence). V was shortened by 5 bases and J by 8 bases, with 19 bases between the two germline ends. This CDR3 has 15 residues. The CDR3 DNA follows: TGTGCCAGCAGCAGCGTAGCTTTTGGGCACGATGAGCAGTTCTTC. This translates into CASSSVAFGHDEQFF.

CDR3 protein: CASSWTGKNYGYTF. The CDR3 nucleotides read TGTGCCAGCAGTTGGACAGGGAAAAACTATGGCTACACCTTC. The chain employs TRBV28 and TRBJ1-2, with 8 positions matching TRBD1. The CDR3 length is 14 residues. From germline, CDR1 is MDHEN and CDR2 SYDVKM. Germline trimming cut 4 bases from V and 2 bases from J; bases unmatched to any gene: 3.

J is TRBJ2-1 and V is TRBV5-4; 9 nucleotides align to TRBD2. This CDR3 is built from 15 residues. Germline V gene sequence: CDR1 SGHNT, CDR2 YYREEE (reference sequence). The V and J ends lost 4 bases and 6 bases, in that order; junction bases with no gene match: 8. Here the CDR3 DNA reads TGTGCCAGCAGCAGAACTAGCGGGCGCAGCAATGAGCAGTTCTTC. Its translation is CASSRTSGRSNEQFF.

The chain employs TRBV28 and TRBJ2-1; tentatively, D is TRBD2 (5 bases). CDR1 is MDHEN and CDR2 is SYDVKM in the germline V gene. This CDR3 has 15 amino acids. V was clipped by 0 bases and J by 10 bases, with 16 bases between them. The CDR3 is CASSLWSAGWEEQFF. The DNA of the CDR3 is TGTGCCAGCAGTTTATGGTCGGCCGGATGGGAGGAGCAGTTCTTC. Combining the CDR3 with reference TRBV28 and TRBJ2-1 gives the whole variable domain DVKVTQSSRYLVKRTGEKVFLECVQDMDHENMFWYRQDPGLGLRLIYFSYDVKMKEKGDIPEGYSVSREKKERFSLILESASTNQTSMYLCASSLWSAGWEEQFFGPGTRLTVL.

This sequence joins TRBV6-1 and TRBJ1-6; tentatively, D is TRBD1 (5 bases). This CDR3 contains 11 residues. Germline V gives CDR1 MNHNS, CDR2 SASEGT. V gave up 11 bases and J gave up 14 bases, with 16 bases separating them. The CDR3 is CALWDLEALHF. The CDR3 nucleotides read TGTGCCTTATGGGACCTTGAGGCCCTCCACTTT.

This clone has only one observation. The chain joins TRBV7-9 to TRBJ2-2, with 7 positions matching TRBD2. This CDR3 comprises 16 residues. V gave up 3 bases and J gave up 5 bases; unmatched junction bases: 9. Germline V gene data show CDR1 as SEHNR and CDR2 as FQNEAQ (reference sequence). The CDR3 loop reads CASSFPGLERTGELFF. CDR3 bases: TGTGCCAGCAGCTTTCCCGGACTAGAAAGGACCGGGGAGCTGTTTTTT.

This CDR3 reads CASSLGLAGGRHEQYF. The DNA of the CDR3 is TGTGCCAGCAGCTTGGGACTAGCGGGAGGGCGCCACGAGCAGTACTTC. The chain couples TRBV5-6 to TRBJ2-7; 14 bases map to TRBD2. The CDR3 is 16 amino acids. V lost 0 bases and J lost 5; bases outside the gene matches: 4. The germline gives CDR1 SGHDT, CDR2 YYEEEE.

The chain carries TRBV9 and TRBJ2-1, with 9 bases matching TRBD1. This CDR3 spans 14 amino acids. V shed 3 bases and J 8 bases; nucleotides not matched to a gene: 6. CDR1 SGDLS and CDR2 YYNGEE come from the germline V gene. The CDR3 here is CASSEGQGVDEQFF. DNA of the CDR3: TGTGCCAGCAGCGAGGGACAGGGAGTGGATGAGCAGTTCTTC.

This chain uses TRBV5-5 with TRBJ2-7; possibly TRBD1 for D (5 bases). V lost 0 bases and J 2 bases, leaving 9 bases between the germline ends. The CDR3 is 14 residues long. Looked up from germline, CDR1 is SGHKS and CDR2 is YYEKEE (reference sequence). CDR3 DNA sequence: TGTGCCAGCAGCTTGGTTGACAGTCCCTACGAGCAGTACTTC. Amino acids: CASSLVDSPYEQYF. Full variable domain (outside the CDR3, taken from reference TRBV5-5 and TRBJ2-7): DAGVTQSPTHLIKTRGQQVTLRCSPISGHKSVSWYQQVLGQGPQFIFQYYEKEERGRGNFPDRFSARQFPNYSSELNVNALLLGDSALYLCASSLVDSPYEQYFGPGTRLTVT.

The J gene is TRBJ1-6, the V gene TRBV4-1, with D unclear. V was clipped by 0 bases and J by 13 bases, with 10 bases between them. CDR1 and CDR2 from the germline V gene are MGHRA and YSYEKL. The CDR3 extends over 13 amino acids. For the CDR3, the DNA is TGCGCCAGCAGCCAAGAGGCGGGGAGGCCCCTCCACTTT. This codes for CASSQEAGRPLHF.